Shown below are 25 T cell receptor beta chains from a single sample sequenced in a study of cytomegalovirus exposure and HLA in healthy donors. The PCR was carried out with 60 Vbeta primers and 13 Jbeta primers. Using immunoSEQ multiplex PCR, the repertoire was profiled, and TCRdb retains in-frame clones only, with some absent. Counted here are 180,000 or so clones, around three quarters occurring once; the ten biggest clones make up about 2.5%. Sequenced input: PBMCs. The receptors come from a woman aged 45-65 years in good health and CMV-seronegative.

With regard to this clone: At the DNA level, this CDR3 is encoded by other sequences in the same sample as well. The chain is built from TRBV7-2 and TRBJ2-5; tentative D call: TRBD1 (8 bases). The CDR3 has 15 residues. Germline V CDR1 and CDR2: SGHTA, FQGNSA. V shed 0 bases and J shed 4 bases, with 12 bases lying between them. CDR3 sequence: CASSLAYRGGETQYF. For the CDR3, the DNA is TGTGCCAGCAGCTTAGCCTACAGGGGGGGAGAGACCCAGTACTTC.

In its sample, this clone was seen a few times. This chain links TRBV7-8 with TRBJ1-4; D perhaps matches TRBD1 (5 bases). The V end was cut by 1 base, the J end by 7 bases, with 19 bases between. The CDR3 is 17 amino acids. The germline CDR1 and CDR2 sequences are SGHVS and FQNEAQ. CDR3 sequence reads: CASSLVRWGGLREKLFF. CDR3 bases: TGTGCCAGCAGCTTAGTCCGCTGGGGGGGGTTACGTGAAAAACTGTTTTTT. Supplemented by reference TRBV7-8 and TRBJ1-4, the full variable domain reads GAGVSQSPRYKVAKRGQDVALRCDPISGHVSLFWYQQALGQGPEFLTYFQNEAQLDKSGLPSDRFFAERPEGSVSTLKIQRTQQEDSAVYLCASSLVRWGGLREKLFFGSGTQLSVL.

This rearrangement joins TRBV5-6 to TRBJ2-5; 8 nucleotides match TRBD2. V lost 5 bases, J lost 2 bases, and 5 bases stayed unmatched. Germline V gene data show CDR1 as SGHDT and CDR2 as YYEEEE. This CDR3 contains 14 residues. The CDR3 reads CASRAGGGQETQYF. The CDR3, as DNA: TGTGCCAGCAGGGCGGGAGGTGGTCAAGAGACCCAGTACTTC.

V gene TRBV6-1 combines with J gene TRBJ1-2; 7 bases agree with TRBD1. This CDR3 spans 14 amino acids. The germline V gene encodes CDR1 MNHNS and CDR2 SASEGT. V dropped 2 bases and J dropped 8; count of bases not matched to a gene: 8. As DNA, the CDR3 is TGTGCCAGCAGTGAACCCACTAGAGGGGGCGGCTACACCTTC. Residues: CASSEPTRGGGYTF.

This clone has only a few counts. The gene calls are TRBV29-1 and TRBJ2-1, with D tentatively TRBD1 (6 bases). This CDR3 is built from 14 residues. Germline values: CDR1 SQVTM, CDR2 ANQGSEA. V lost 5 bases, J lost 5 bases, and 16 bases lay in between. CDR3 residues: CSVPRGTENNEQFF. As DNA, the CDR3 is TGCAGCGTTCCAAGGGGGACGGAGAACAATGAGCAGTTCTTC.

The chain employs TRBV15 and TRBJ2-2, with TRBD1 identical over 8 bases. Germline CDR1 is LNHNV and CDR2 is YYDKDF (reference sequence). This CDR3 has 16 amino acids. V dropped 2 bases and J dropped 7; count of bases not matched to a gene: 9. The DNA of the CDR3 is TGTGCCACCAGCAGACCCTGGACAGGGAGAAGCGGGGAGCTGTTTTTT. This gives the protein CATSRPWTGRSGELFF.

CDR3: CASSLIGGTSGYEQYF. CDR3 nucleotide sequence: TGTGCCAGCAGTTTAATTGGAGGGACTAGCGGCTACGAGCAGTACTTC. The chain combines TRBV28 with TRBJ2-7; 11 bases are a match to TRBD2. CDR1 and CDR2 from the germline V gene are MDHEN and SYDVKM. V lost 2 bases and J lost 3; bases outside the gene matches: 6. The CDR3 loop spans 16 amino acids.

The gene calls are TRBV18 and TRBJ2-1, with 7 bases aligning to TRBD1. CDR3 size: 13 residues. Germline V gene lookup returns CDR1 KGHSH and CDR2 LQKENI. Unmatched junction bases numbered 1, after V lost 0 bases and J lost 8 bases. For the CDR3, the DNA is TGTGCCAGCTCACCACCAGGGGGCTATGAGCAGTTCTTC. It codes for CASSPPGGYEQFF.

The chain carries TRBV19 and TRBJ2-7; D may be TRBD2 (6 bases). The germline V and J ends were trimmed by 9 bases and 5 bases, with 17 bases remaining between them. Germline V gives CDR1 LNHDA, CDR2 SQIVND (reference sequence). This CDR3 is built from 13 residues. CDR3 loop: CARSLEGPHEQYF. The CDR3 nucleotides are TGTGCCAGGTCCTTGGAGGGCCCCCACGAGCAGTACTTC.

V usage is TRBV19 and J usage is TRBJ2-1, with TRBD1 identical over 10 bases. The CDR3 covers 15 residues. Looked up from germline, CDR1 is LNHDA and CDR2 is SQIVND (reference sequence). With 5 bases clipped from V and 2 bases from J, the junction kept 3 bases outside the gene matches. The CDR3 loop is CASSSDRGAYNEQFF. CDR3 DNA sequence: TGTGCCAGTAGTTCGGACAGGGGGGCCTACAATGAGCAGTTCTTC.

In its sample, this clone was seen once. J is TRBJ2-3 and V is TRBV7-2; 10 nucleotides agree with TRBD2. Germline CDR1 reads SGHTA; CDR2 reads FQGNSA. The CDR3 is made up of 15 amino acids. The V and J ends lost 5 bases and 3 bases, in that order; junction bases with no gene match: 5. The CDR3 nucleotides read TGTGCCAGCAGCCCCTGGACTAGCGGAACAGATACGCAGTATTTT. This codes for CASSPWTSGTDTQYF.

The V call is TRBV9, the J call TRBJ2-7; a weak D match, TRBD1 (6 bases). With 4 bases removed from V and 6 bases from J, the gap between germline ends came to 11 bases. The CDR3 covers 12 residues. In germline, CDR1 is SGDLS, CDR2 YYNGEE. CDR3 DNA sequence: TGTGCCAGCAGCCCCCAGGGGCGCGAGCAGTACTTC. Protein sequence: CASSPQGREQYF.

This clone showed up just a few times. The CDR3 protein is CASRLVSPGANVLTF. The CDR3 coding sequence is TGTGCCAGTCGACTAGTCTCCCCTGGGGCCAACGTCCTGACTTTC. This rearrangement joins TRBV19 to TRBJ2-6, with a tentative D call TRBD2 (6 bases). Trimming shortened V by 8 bases and J by 2 bases, and 13 bases separated the two germline ends. CDR1 and CDR2 from the germline V gene are LNHDA and SQIVND (reference sequence). The CDR3 contains 15 residues.

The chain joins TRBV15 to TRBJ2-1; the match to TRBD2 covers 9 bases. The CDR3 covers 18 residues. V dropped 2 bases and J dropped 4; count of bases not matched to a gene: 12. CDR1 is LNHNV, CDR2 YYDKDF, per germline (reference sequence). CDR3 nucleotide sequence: TGTGCCACCAGCAGACCTCCCGCGGGGCTAGCGGGATACAATGAGCAGTTCTTC. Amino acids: CATSRPPAGLAGYNEQFF.

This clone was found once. The CDR3 protein is CASKGLNSYNEQFF. The CDR3 nucleotides read TGTGCCAGCAAGGGACTGAACTCCTACAATGAGCAGTTCTTC. The V gene is TRBV28, the J gene TRBJ2-1, with D possibly matching TRBD2 (6 bases). This CDR3 contains 14 residues. Per germline, CDR1 MDHEN and CDR2 SYDVKM. V gave up 7 bases and J gave up 0 bases, with 10 bases separating them.

The CDR3 DNA reads as TGTGCCAGCAGCAAGGGGGGCTCGAGGACTAGCGGACACAATGAGCAGTTCTTC. Translation: CASSKGGSRTSGHNEQFF. The J gene is TRBJ2-1, the V gene TRBV7-2; 10 bases are shared with TRBD2. The CDR3 runs to 18 residues. Trimming took 5 bases from V and 5 from J; bases not matched to a gene: 15. The germline V gene encodes CDR1 SGHTA and CDR2 FQGNSA.

The CDR3 region is CASGEDFYEQYF. CDR3 sequence (DNA): TGTGCCAGCGGCGAGGACTTCTACGAGCAGTACTTC. The chain has TRBV28 and TRBJ2-7, with a tentative D call TRBD2 (5 bases). Germline CDR1 reads MDHEN; CDR2 reads SYDVKM. V was pared by 8 bases and J by 3 bases, with 11 bases between. This CDR3 spans 12 amino acids.

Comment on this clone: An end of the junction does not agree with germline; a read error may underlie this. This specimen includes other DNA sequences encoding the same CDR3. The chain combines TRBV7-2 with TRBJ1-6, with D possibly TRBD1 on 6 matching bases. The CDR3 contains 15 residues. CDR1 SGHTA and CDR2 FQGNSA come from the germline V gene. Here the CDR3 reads CASSSHREYNSPLHF. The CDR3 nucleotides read TGTGCCAGCAGCTCTCACAGGGAGTATAATTCCCCCCTCCACTTT.

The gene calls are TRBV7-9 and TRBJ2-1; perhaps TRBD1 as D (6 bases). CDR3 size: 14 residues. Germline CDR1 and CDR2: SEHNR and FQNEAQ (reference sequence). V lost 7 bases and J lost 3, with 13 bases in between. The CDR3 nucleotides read TGTGCCAGCACCCCTCAGGGGAACTACAATGAGCAGTTCTTC. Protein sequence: CASTPQGNYNEQFF.

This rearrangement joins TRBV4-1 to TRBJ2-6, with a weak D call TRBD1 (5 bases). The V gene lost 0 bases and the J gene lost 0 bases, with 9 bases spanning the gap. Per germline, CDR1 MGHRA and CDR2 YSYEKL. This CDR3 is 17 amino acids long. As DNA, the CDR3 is TGCGCCAGCAGCCAAGATTACAGGAACTCTGGGGCCAACGTCCTGACTTTC. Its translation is CASSQDYRNSGANVLTF.

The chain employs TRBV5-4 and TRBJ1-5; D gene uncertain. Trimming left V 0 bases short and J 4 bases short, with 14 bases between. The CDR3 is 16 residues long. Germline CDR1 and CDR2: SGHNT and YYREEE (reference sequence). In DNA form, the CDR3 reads TGTGCCAGCAGCTTGGACGGGGAGGGTAGGAATCAGCCCCAGCATTTT. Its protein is CASSLDGEGRNQPQHF.

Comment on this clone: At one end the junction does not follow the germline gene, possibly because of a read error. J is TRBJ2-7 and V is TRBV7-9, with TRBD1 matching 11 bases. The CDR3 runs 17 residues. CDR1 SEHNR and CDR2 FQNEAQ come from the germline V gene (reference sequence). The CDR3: CSSSLVSGQGALDEQYF. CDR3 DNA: TGTTCCAGCAGCTTAGTTTCCGGACAGGGGGCTCTGGACGAGCAGTACTTC.

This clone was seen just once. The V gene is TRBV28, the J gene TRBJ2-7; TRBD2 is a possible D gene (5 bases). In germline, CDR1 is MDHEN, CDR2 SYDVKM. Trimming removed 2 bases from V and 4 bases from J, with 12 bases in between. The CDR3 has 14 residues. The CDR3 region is CASSLPTIRYEQYF. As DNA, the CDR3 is TGTGCCAGCAGTTTACCGACTATTAGGTACGAGCAGTACTTC.

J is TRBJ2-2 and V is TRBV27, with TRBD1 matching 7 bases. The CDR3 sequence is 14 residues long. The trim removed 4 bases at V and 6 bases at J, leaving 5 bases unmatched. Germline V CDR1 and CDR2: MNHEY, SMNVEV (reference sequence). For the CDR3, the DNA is TGTGCCAGCAGTTGGCGACAGGGACCCGGGGAGCTGTTTTTT. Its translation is CASSWRQGPGELFF.

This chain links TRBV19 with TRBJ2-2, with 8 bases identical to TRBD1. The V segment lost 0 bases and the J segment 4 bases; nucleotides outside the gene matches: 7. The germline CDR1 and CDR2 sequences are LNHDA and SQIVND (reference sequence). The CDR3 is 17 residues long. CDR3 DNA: TGTGCCAGTAGTATAGAGGGGACAGGTCAGCGCACCGGGGAGCTGTTTTTT. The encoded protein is CASSIEGTGQRTGELFF.